This note documents a single T cell receptor (beta chain) sequence. J was trimmed by 2 bases and V by 5 bases; bases with no gene match: 3. Germline V gene lookup returns CDR1 MNHNY and CDR2 SVGAGI (reference sequence). The CDR3 is 13 residues long. The time point: time of PML onset. PML was diagnosed clinically and by MRI, then confirmed by JC virus DNA in cerebrospinal fluid. This sample was taken from a study of multiple sclerosis patients with progressive multifocal leukoencephalopathy. Synthetic inline TR CDR3 controls covering all V-J pairings were spiked into each PCR. The data were produced by immunoSEQ multiplex PCR, yet TCRdb's version contains in-frame clones alone and is incomplete. The data contain tens of thousands of clones, around 85% of them singletons.

The chain combines TRBV6-6 with TRBJ2-7; 7 positions agree with TRBD1. This specimen was PBMCs, taken from a patient treated with natalizumab. The sequence was obtained from a woman aged 25 to 45 with progressive multifocal leukoencephalopathy. CDR3 region: CASSTGTAYEQYF. In DNA, the CDR3 is TGTGCCAGCAGTACCGGGACAGCCTACGAGCAGTACTTC.